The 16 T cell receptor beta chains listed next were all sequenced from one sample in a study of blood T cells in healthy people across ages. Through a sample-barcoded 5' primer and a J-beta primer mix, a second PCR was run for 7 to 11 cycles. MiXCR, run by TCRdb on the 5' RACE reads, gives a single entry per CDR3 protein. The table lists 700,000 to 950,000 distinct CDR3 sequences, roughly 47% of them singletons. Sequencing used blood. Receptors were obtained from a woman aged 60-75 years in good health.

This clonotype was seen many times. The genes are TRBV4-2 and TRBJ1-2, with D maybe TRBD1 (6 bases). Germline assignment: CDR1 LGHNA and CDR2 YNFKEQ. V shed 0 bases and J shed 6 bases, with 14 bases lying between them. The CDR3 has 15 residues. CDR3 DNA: TGTGCCAGCAGCCAAGATTCCCCCGGGGGCCATGGCTACACCTTC. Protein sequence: CASSQDSPGGHGYTF.

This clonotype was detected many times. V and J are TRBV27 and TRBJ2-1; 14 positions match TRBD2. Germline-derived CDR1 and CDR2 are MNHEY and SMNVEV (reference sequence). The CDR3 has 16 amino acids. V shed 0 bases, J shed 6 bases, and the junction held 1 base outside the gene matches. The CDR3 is CASSLSTSGGANEQFF. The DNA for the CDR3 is TGTGCCAGCAGTTTATCGACTAGCGGGGGGGCCAATGAGCAGTTCTTC.

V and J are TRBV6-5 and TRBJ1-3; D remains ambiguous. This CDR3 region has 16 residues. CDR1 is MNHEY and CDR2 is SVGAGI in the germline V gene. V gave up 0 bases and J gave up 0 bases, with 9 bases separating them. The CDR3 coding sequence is TGTGCCAGCAGTTACTCGAGGACGGGCTCTGGAAACACCATATATTTT. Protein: CASSYSRTGSGNTIYF.

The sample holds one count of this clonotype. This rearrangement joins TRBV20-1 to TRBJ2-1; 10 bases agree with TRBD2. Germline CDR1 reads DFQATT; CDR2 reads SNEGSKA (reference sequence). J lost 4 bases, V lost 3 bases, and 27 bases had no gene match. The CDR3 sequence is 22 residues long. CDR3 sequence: CSASSSGSFARGKSPSYNEQFF. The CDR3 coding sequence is TGCAGTGCTAGCTCTAGCGGGAGTTTCGCCCGAGGCAAGTCCCCTTCTTACAATGAGCAGTTCTTC.

The CDR3 here is CASSHTHEAFF. The DNA of the CDR3 is TGTGCCAGCAGCCATACCCATGAAGCTTTCTTT. The chain employs TRBV7-9 and TRBJ1-1; D remains unclear. V was shortened by 5 bases and J by 7 bases, with 8 bases between the two germline ends. CDR3 length equals 11 residues. CDR1 and CDR2 (germline): SEHNR, FQNEAQ (reference sequence).

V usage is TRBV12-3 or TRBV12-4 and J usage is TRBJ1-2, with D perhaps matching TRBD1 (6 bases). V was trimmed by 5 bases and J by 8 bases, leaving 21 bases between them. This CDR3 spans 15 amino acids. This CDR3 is CASSPRSQGVEGYTF. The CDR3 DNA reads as TGTGCCAGCAGTCCCCGATCACAGGGAGTGGAAGGCTACACCTTC.

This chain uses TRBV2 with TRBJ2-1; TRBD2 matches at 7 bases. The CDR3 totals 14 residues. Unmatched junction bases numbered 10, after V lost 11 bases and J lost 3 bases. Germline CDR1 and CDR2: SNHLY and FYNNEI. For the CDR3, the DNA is TGTGCCGGGAGGGAGGCGGGGGTCTACAATGAGCAGTTCTTC. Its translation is CAGREAGVYNEQFF.

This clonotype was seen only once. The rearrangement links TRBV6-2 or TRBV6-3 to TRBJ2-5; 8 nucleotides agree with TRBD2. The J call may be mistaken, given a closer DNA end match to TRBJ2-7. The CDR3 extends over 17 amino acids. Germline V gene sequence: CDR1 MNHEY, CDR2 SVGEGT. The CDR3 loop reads CASHSTSGSPGAYEQYF. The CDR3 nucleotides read TGTGCCAGCCATTCAACTAGCGGTAGCCCGGGAGCGTACGAGCAGTACTTC.

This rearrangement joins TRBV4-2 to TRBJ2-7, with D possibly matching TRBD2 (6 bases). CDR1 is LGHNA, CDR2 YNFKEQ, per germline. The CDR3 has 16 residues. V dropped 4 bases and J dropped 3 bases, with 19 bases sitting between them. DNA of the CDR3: TGTGCCAGCAGCCCCGGGGGAAGAGCGGGCCGCTACGAGCAGTACTTC. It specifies CASSPGGRAGRYEQYF.

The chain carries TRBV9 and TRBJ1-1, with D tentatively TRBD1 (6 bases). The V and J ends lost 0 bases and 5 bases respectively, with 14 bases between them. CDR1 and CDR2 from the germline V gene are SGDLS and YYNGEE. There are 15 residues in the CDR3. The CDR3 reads CASSVEARGQTEAFF. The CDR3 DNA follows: TGTGCCAGCAGCGTAGAGGCCAGGGGACAAACTGAAGCTTTCTTT.

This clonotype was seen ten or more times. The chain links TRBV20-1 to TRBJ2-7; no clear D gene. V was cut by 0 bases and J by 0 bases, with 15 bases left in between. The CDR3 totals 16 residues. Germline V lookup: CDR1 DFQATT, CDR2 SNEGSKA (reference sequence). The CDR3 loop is CSARDLGQPSSYEQYF. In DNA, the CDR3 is TGCAGTGCTAGAGACCTCGGGCAGCCGAGCTCCTACGAGCAGTACTTC.

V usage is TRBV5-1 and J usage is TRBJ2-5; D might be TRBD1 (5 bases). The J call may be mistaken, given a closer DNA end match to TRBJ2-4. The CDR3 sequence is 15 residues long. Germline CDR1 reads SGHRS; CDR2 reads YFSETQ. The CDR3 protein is CASSLDQDPGNIQYF. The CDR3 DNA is TGCGCCAGCAGCTTGGATCAGGACCCAGGGAACATTCAGTACTTC.

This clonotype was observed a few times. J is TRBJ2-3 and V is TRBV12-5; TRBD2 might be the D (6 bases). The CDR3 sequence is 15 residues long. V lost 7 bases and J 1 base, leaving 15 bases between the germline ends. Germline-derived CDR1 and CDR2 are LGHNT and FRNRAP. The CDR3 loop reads CASDLGGTGTDTQYF. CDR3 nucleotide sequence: TGTGCTAGTGACCTGGGGGGTACGGGCACAGATACGCAGTATTTT. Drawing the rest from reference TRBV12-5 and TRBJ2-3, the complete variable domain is DARVTQTPRHKVTEMGQEVTMRCQPILGHNTVFWYRQTMMQGLELLAYFRNRAPLDDSGMPKDRFSAEMPDATLATLKIQPSEPRDSAVYFCASDLGGTGTDTQYFGPGTRLTVL.

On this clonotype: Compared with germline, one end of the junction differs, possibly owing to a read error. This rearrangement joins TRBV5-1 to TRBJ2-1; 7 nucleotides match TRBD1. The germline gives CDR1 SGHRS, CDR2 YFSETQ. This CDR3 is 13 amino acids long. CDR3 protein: CAGSPQGDNEQFF. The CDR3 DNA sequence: TGCGCCGGCAGCCCTCAGGGGGACAATGAGCAGTTCTTC.

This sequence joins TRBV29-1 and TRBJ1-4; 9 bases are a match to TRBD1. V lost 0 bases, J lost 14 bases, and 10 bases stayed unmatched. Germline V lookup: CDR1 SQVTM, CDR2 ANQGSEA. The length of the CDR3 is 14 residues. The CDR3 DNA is TGCAGCGTTGAAGAGGGACAGGGTATGGGAGGGCTGTTTTTT. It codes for CSVEEGQGMGGLFF.

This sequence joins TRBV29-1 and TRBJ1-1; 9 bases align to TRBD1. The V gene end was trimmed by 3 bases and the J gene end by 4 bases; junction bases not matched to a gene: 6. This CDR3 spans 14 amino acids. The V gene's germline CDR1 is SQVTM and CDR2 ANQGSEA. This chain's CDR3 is CSVDDDRGFTEAFF. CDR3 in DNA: TGCAGCGTTGATGACGACAGGGGGTTCACTGAAGCTTTCTTT.